A selection of T cell receptor beta chains follows, all from one sample in a study of OX40 agonist ivuxolimab in advanced cancers. This table comes from immunoSEQ multiplex PCR, and its TCRdb copy is limited to in-frame clones, with some not included. The sample has tens of thousands of clones; 83% are singletons. The sample here was CD4+ or CD8+ T cells sorted from blood, taken in a trial of the OX40 agonist ivuxolimab. Receptors originate from an adult with an advanced solid tumor such as melanoma, head and neck, liver or kidney cancer. CDR3s include the opening cysteine and the closing phenylalanine or tryptophan. Fields, in order: J gene, V gene, clone size, D gene, CDR3 protein, CDR3 DNA. D genes are given only for firm matches. Some rows have no size entry. The others give once, few or many, or a class for an expanded clone.

TRBJ2-7	TRBV27	.	.	CASGPTPPSSYEQYF	TGTGCCAGCGGGCCAACGCCACCCAGCTCCTACGAGCAGTACTTC
TRBJ1-3	TRBV4-1	.	TRBD1	CASSQGDSYSGNTIYF	TGCGCCAGCAGCCAAGGGGACAGCTACTCTGGAAACACCATATATTTT
TRBJ1-2	TRBV4-1	.	.	CASSQGTAYGYTF	TGCGCCAGCAGCCAAGGGACAGCTTATGGCTACACCTTC
TRBJ1-2	TRBV30	.	.	CASLGGWRNGYTF	TGTGCCTCGCTTGGGGGATGGCGTAATGGCTACACCTTC
TRBJ2-3	TRBV6-5	.	TRBD2	CATTPPRGGDTQYF	TGTGCCACCACCCCCCCGCGGGGGGGAGATACGCAGTATTTT
TRBJ1-5	TRBV7-9	.	TRBD1	CASSNPPGQGGNQPQHF	TGTGCCAGCAGCAACCCACCGGGACAGGGGGGCAATCAGCCCCAGCATTTT
TRBJ2-2	TRBV18	.	.	CASTSPNTGELFF	TGTGCCAGCACATCACCCAACACCGGGGAGCTGTTTTTT
TRBJ2-2	TRBV9	once	.	CASRRGDAYTGELFF	TGTGCCAGCAGGAGGGGGGACGCTTACACCGGGGAGCTGTTTTTT
TRBJ1-3	TRBV13	.	.	CASSLEGDSSGNTIYF	TGTGCCAGCAGCTTAGAAGGAGATAGCTCTGGAAACACCATATATTTT
TRBJ2-3	TRBV5-1	once	TRBD2	CASSRSGRASESTQYF	TGCGCCAGCAGCCGCAGCGGGAGGGCCTCGGAGAGCACGCAGTATTTT
TRBJ2-2	TRBV5-1	once	.	CASAQGGELFF	TGCGCCAGCGCCCAGGGGGGGGAGCTGTTTTTT
TRBJ1-1	TRBV4-1	.	.	CASSPTDTNTEAFF	TGCGCCAGCAGCCCTACCGACACGAACACTGAAGCTTTCTTT
TRBJ1-2	TRBV27	.	.	CASSLSGVGYTF	TGTGCCAGCAGTTTATCTGGGGTCGGCTACACCTTC
TRBJ2-7	TRBV6-6	.	.	CASSTSMSYEQYF	TGTGCCAGCAGTACGAGCATGTCCTACGAGCAGTACTTC
TRBJ1-1	TRBV27	.	.	CASGARGLNTEAFF	TGTGCCAGCGGGGCACGGGGGCTGAACACTGAAGCTTTCTTT
TRBJ1-6	TRBV4-2	.	.	CASSQDGTDYSPLHF	TGTGCCAGCAGCCAGGACGGGACGGACTATTCACCCCTCCACTTT
TRBJ2-5	TRBV7-9	.	.	CASSQAVAGVRETQYF	TGTGCCAGCAGCCAGGCGGTGGCAGGGGTACGGGAGACCCAGTACTTC
TRBJ2-1	TRBV25-1	.	TRBD2	CASSLPLASGRRYNEQFF	TGTGCCAGCAGTCTCCCCCTGGCTAGCGGGAGGAGGTACAATGAGCAGTTCTTC
TRBJ1-2	TRBV9	.	.	CASSSQLLGYTF	TGTGCCAGCAGCTCCCAACTTCTGGGCTACACCTTC
TRBJ2-3	TRBV9	.	.	CASSVAGAPADTQYF	TGTGCCAGCAGCGTAGCGGGGGCCCCCGCAGATACGCAGTATTTT
TRBJ2-5	TRBV11-2	.	.	CASSLGGVRQETQYF	TGTGCCAGCAGCTTAGGGGGGGTGCGGCAAGAGACCCAGTACTTC
TRBJ2-7	TRBV4-1	.	TRBD1	CASSHPGGTYEQYF	TGCGCCAGCAGCCACCCAGGGGGCACCTACGAGCAGTACTTC
TRBJ1-4	TRBV6-6	.	TRBD1	CASSYLTGLGEKLFF	TGTGCCAGCAGTTACTTGACAGGGTTGGGTGAAAAACTGTTTTTT
TRBJ2-5	TRBV28	.	.	CASSSRTVQETQYF	TGTGCCAGCAGTTCCCGGACAGTCCAAGAGACCCAGTACTTC
TRBJ1-2	TRBV5-1	.	.	CASSLVEGYGYTF	TGCGCCAGCAGCTTGGTAGAGGGATATGGCTACACCTTC
TRBJ1-1	TRBV13	.	.	CASSLEGVLEAFF	TGTGCCAGCAGCTTAGAGGGGGTTTTAGAAGCTTTCTTT
TRBJ2-5	TRBV15	.	.	CATSSPGDIQETQYF	TGTGCCACCAGCAGCCCCGGGGACATCCAAGAGACCCAGTACTTC
TRBJ2-1	TRBV7-8	.	.	CASSLADRYNEQFF	TGTGCCAGCAGCTTAGCTGACAGATACAATGAGCAGTTCTTC
TRBJ1-2	TRBV28	few	.	CASSFDKENYGYTF	TGTGCCAGCAGTTTTGACAAGGAGAACTATGGCTACACCTTC
TRBJ2-2	TRBV7-8	.	TRBD1	CASSLGTDYTGELFF	TGTGCCAGCAGCCTAGGGACAGACTACACCGGGGAGCTGTTTTTT
TRBJ1-2	TRBV4-1	few	.	CASSPQGRLGYTF	TGCGCCAGCAGCCCGCAGGGTCGTCTAGGCTACACCTTC
TRBJ2-7	TRBV18	.	TRBD2	CASSPGLAGRYEQYF	TGTGCCAGCTCACCAGGACTAGCGGGTCGATACGAGCAGTACTTC
TRBJ1-5	TRBV4-1	.	.	CASSQDPGGNQPQHF	TGCGCCAGCAGCCAAGATCCAGGCGGTAATCAGCCCCAGCATTTT
TRBJ2-7	TRBV27	.	TRBD1	CASSHGTGVGEQYF	TGTGCCAGCAGTCATGGGACAGGGGTCGGCGAGCAGTACTTC
TRBJ2-3	TRBV9	.	TRBD1	CASSVVAGGVDTQYF	TGTGCCAGCAGCGTAGTAGCAGGGGGCGTAGATACGCAGTATTTT
TRBJ2-1	TRBV10-3	.	TRBD1	CAITQGTGGSWEQFF	TGTGCCATCACCCAAGGGACAGGGGGCTCCTGGGAGCAGTTCTTC
TRBJ1-4	TRBV6-5	.	TRBD1	CASSYSGTGSEKLFF	TGTGCCAGCAGCTACTCCGGGACAGGGAGTGAAAAACTGTTTTTT
TRBJ2-7	TRBV2	.	.	CASSLSRDGARGSHEQYF	TGTGCCAGCAGCCTCTCCCGGGACGGAGCCAGGGGTTCCCACGAGCAGTACTTC
TRBJ2-7	TRBV29-1	.	.	CSVVYRGSYEQYF	TGCAGCGTTGTTTATCGGGGGTCCTACGAGCAGTACTTC
TRBJ1-1	TRBV9	.	.	CASSVVGLENTEAFF	TGTGCCAGCAGCGTAGTCGGATTGGAGAACACTGAAGCTTTCTTT
TRBJ1-1	TRBV9	.	TRBD1	CASTPEGAGTEAFF	TGTGCCAGCACCCCCGAGGGGGCTGGCACTGAAGCTTTCTTT
TRBJ1-3	TRBV6-1	.	TRBD1	CASSEDRGPGNTIYF	TGTGCCAGCAGTGAAGACAGGGGTCCTGGAAACACCATATATTTT
TRBJ2-3	TRBV2	few	.	CASTGATDTQYF	TGTGCCAGCACGGGAGCTACAGATACGCAGTATTTT
TRBJ2-2	TRBV5-4	.	TRBD2	CASSFRLGGRGDFTGELFF	TGTGCCAGCAGCTTTCGGCTGGGGGGGCGGGGGGATTTCACCGGGGAGCTGTTTTTT
TRBJ2-5	TRBV6-1	once	TRBD1	CATWTGEGYQETQYF	TGTGCCACCTGGACAGGGGAGGGGTACCAAGAGACCCAGTACTTC
TRBJ1-1	TRBV11-2	.	.	CASSSPAGMNTEAFF	TGTGCCAGCAGCTCCCCCGCGGGTATGAACACTGAAGCTTTCTTT
TRBJ2-4	TRBV9	.	.	CASNEGIAKNIQYF	TGTGCCAGCAATGAGGGAATAGCCAAAAACATTCAGTACTTC
TRBJ1-5	TRBV9	.	.	CASSVAPPRGYPQHF	TGTGCCAGCAGCGTAGCCCCCCCCAGGGGATATCCCCAGCATTTT
TRBJ2-7	TRBV9	once	.	CASSVSDSSYEQYF	TGTGCCAGCAGCGTATCGGACAGCTCCTACGAGCAGTACTTC
TRBJ2-1	TRBV7-9	.	.	CASSPTGGREKNEQFF	TGTGCCAGCAGCCCGACCGGGGGGCGGGAAAAAAATGAGCAGTTCTTC
TRBJ1-6	TRBV6-5	.	.	CASSYSPVYNSPLHF	TGTGCCAGCAGTTACTCGCCAGTCTATAATTCACCCCTCCACTTT
TRBJ2-3	TRBV5-6	.	TRBD2	CASSFSGGHTDTQYF	TGTGCCAGCAGCTTCAGCGGGGGGCACACAGATACGCAGTATTTT
TRBJ1-2	TRBV27	.	TRBD1	CASGQGALYGYTF	TGTGCCAGCGGACAGGGGGCGCTTTATGGCTACACCTTC
TRBJ2-3	TRBV5-4	.	.	CASSSDWGITDTQYF	TGTGCCAGCAGCTCAGACTGGGGAATCACAGATACGCAGTATTTT
TRBJ1-1	TRBV5-8	once	TRBD1	CASSFPGQGVTEAFF	TGTGCCAGCAGCTTCCCGGGACAGGGGGTAACTGAAGCTTTCTTT
TRBJ2-1	TRBV11-2	.	.	CASSLSGTSYNEQFF	TGTGCCAGCAGCTTGTCCGGGACAAGTTACAATGAGCAGTTCTTC
TRBJ2-7	TRBV2	.	.	CASSEAGGILYEQYF	TGTGCCAGCAGTGAAGCTGGGGGGATCCTTTACGAGCAGTACTTC
TRBJ2-2	TRBV4-3	.	.	CASSPSAVAAFRVLFF	TGCGCCAGCAGCCCCTCGGCGGTAGCGGCTTTTAGGGTTCTGTTTTTT